The 5 T cell receptor beta chains given below trace back to one sample, sequenced in a study of cytomegalovirus exposure and HLA in healthy donors. The primer mix had 60 Vbeta and 13 Jbeta primers. The repertoire was sequenced with immunoSEQ multiplex PCR; TCRdb's copy has only in-frame clones and lacks some. This repertoire shows under 85,000 clones, 60% to 80% found once; its top ten account for approximately 22%. Sequencing was done on a sample of PBMCs. The receptor set was obtained from a woman aged 30 to 39 in good health and CMV-seropositive.

The gene calls are TRBV4-3 and TRBJ2-2; D might be TRBD1 (5 bases). CDR1 is LGHNA and CDR2 is YSLEER in the germline V gene. CDR3 length equals 16 residues. Deletions cut 0 bases from V and 7 bases from J, with 15 bases between. As DNA, the CDR3 is TGCGCCAGCAGCCAAGACAGGGCCACAGAGAGCGGGGAGCTGTTTTTT. It is translated as CASSQDRATESGELFF.

The genes are TRBV25-1 and TRBJ1-4; the match to TRBD1 covers 8 bases. The J segment lost 8 bases and the V segment lost 7 bases, leaving 6 bases of the junction unmatched. The CDR3 is made up of 13 amino acids. Looked up from germline, CDR1 is MGHDK and CDR2 is SYGVNS. CDR3: CASKDRGGEKLFF. In DNA, the CDR3 is TGTGCCAGCAAAGACAGGGGTGGCGAAAAACTGTTTTTT.

V usage is TRBV10-3 and J usage is TRBJ2-1, with 8 nucleotides matching TRBD2. CDR3 length: 16 residues. V shed 3 bases and J 4 bases; nucleotides not matched to a gene: 8. Germline-derived CDR1 and CDR2 are ENHRY and SYGVKD. The CDR3 DNA reads as TGTGCCATCAGTGATACGGGACTAGTTAGATACAATGAGCAGTTCTTC. Its protein is CAISDTGLVRYNEQFF.

This chain connects TRBV2 to TRBJ2-2; 9 bases are shared with TRBD1. In germline, CDR1 is SNHLY, CDR2 FYNNEI. The CDR3 length is 13 residues. Unmatched junction bases numbered 1, after V lost 6 bases and J lost 5 bases. CDR3 DNA: TGTGCCAGCAGCGGACAGGGGACCGGGGAGCTGTTTTTT. This encodes CASSGQGTGELFF.

The rearrangement links TRBV5-1 to TRBJ2-2; D gene unclear. Trimming stripped 2 bases from V and 1 base from J, with 6 bases between. The CDR3 has 14 amino acids. Germline CDR1 SGHRS, CDR2 YFSETQ. CDR3 residues: CASSFFQNTGELFF. CDR3 bases: TGCGCCAGCAGCTTTTTTCAGAACACCGGGGAGCTGTTTTTT.